What follows is one T cell receptor beta chain and its context. In the original processing: Estimates of nucleated cell counts were drawn from the amplification of reference gene primers. Profiled with immunoSEQ multiplex PCR; TCRdb holds only in-frame clones, not every one. V and J calls and clone size follow that table, whereas D and trimming were derived from the DNA. The sample records 200,000 to 300,000 clones, around 87% being singletons. Trimming took off 5 bases at V and 1 base at J, with 15 bases between the two ends. The germline V gene has CDR1 LNHDA and CDR2 SQIVND (reference sequence). This CDR3 has 15 amino acids. The data belong to a study of blood T cell repertoires in COVID-19. Study-level background: Donors in the United States, Italy and Spain gave samples during acute or convalescent COVID-19. PBMCs, B-cell-depleted T cells, or T cells were the source of the cDNA or gDNA that made up the material.

The TCR comes from a woman aged 60 to 75 with COVID-19, enrolled during active disease. The chain is built from TRBV19 and TRBJ2-7; D is possibly TRBD1 (5 bases). Sequences were obtained from peripheral blood. CDR3 amino acids: CASSPSTEISYEQYF. The CDR3 DNA is TGTGCCAGTAGTCCTTCGACAGAGATATCCTACGAGCAGTACTTC.